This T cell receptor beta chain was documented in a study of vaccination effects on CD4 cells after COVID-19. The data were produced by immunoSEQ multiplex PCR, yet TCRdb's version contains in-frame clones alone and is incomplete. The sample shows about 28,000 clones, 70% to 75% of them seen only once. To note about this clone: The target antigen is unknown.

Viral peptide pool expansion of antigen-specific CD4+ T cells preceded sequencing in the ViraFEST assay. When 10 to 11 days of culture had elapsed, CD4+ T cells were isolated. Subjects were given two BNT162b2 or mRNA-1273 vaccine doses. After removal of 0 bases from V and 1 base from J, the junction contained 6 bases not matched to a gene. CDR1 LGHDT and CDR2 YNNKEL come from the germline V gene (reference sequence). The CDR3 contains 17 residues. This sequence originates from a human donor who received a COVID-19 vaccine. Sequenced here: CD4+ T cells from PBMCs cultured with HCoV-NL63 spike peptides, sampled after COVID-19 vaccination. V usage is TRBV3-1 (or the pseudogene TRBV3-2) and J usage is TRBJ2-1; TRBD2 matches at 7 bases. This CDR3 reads CASSQDLGGGSYNEQFF. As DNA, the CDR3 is TGTGCCAGCAGCCAAGATCTTGGCGGGGGTTCCTACAATGAGCAGTTCTTC.